The 17 T cell receptor beta chains reported below all come from one sample, sequenced in a study of blood T cells in healthy people across ages. A sample-barcoded 5' primer and a J-beta primer mix were used in a second PCR of roughly 7 to 11 cycles. Each CDR3 protein is one row after TCRdb ran MiXCR on the 5' RACE reads. This repertoire shows approximately 730,000 distinct CDR3 sequences, around half found once; its top ten account for roughly 40%. The sequenced sample consisted of blood. The receptors originated from a man older than 75 in good health.

V gene TRBV20-1 combines with J gene TRBJ2-3; possible D gene TRBD2, 6 bases. CDR1 and CDR2 from the germline V gene are DFQATT and SNEGSKA (reference sequence). The CDR3 contains 14 residues. V was cut by 4 bases and J by 2 bases, with 13 bases left in between. CDR3 loop: CSAIRDSNTDTQYF. CDR3 DNA sequence: TGCAGTGCTATCCGGGACTCCAACACAGATACGCAGTATTTT.

This chain uses TRBV24-1 with TRBJ2-2, with D maybe TRBD2 (6 bases). This CDR3 comprises 15 residues. Germline CDR1 KGHDR, CDR2 SFDVKD. Trimming removed 9 bases from V and 0 bases from J, with 13 bases in between. DNA of the CDR3: TGTGCCACCGGTCGCCCGGGAGCGAACACCGGGGAGCTGTTTTTT. This codes for CATGRPGANTGELFF.

The chain joins TRBV6-6 to TRBJ1-4; no firm D call. Looked up from germline, CDR1 is MNHNY and CDR2 is SVGAGI (reference sequence). Trimming stripped 6 bases from V and 0 bases from J, with 8 bases between. This CDR3 has 14 residues. The CDR3 reads CASRLTATNEKLFF. Here the CDR3 DNA reads TGTGCCAGCAGGCTCACGGCAACTAATGAAAAACTGTTTTTT.

This clonotype came up once. A junction end diverges from the germline sequence, so it may reflect a read error. This rearrangement joins TRBV5-1 to TRBJ2-5; tentatively, D is TRBD1 or TRBD2 (5 bases each). The germline CDR1 and CDR2 sequences are SGHRS and YFSETQ. The CDR3 length is 14 residues. DNA for the CDR3: TGCACCAGCAGGCGATCCGGGACGGAAGAGACCCAGTACTTC. Its protein product is CTSRRSGTEETQYF.

The chain links TRBV6-1 to TRBJ1-5, with 8 positions matching TRBD1. The CDR3 contains 18 residues. V shed 4 bases and J 0 bases; nucleotides not matched to a gene: 11. The germline CDR1 and CDR2 sequences are MNHNS and SASEGT. CDR3 in amino acids: CASSAPGGRGLSNQPQHF. The CDR3 region has the DNA TGTGCCAGCAGTGCTCCCGGGGGCAGGGGGCTTAGCAATCAGCCCCAGCATTTT.

The chain employs TRBV4-1 and TRBJ1-6; D might be TRBD1 (5 bases). This CDR3 has 13 residues. Germline values: CDR1 MGHRA, CDR2 YSYEKL. V lost 6 bases to trimming and J lost 6 bases, with 9 bases between them. CDR3 DNA: TGCGCCAGCAGTGGGGGTATTAATTCACCCCTCCACTTT. It specifies CASSGGINSPLHF.

The chain has TRBV9 and TRBJ2-3, with TRBD2 identical over 13 bases. The CDR3 is 17 residues long. V trimming: 1 base; J trimming: 5 bases; junction bases outside the gene matches: 7. Germline-derived CDR1 and CDR2 are SGDLS and YYNGEE. DNA of the CDR3: TGTGCCAGCAGCGTAAGGACTAGCGGGAGTGCGGGAGATACGCAGTATTTT. It codes for CASSVRTSGSAGDTQYF.

The sample holds a few counts of this clonotype. CDR3 region: CSARAGTSGPYNEQFF. The CDR3 DNA reads TGCAGTGCTAGAGCCGGGACTAGCGGGCCCTACAATGAGCAGTTCTTC. This chain joins TRBV20-1 and TRBJ2-1; the match to TRBD2 covers 12 bases. In germline, CDR1 is DFQATT, CDR2 SNEGSKA (reference sequence). V lost 1 base to trimming and J lost 2 bases; unmatched junction nucleotides: 3. There are 16 residues in the CDR3.

This clonotype was counted only a few times. The chain employs TRBV9 and TRBJ1-2; possibly TRBD1 for D (5 bases). The germline gives CDR1 SGDLS, CDR2 YYNGEE. The V and J ends lost 3 bases and 2 bases respectively, with 11 bases between them. The CDR3 has 14 residues. The CDR3 nucleotides read TGTGCCAGCAGCGCGGACATCGGAAACTATGGCTACACCTTC. Translation: CASSADIGNYGYTF.

This clonotype was counted a few times. The rearrangement uses TRBV5-1 and TRBJ2-5, with TRBD2 identical over 7 bases. The CDR3 is made up of 14 amino acids. The germline CDR1 and CDR2 sequences are SGHRS and YFSETQ. Trimming removed 2 bases from V and 4 bases from J; junction bases left unmatched: 5. DNA for the CDR3: TGCGCCAGCAGCTTTGGCGGGAGTGCAGAGACCCAGTACTTC. This translates into CASSFGGSAETQYF.

For the CDR3, the DNA is TGTGCCAGTCGCCCGGGTTATAATGAAAAACTGTTTTTT. This codes for CASRPGYNEKLFF. The chain is built from TRBV27 and TRBJ1-4; D is unresolved. The V gene lost 9 bases and the J gene lost 4 bases, with 12 bases spanning the gap. The CDR3 contains 13 residues. Looked up from germline, CDR1 is MNHEY and CDR2 is SMNVEV (reference sequence).

This clonotype was seen at least ten times. Mismatch with germline at one junction end may stem from a read error. This sequence joins TRBV12-3 or TRBV12-4 and TRBJ2-7; D not resolved. The CDR3 is 13 amino acids. CDR3 in DNA: TGCGCCAGCAGTCCTGGAACAGACTACGAGCAGTACTTC. Encoded protein: CASSPGTDYEQYF.

The chain has TRBV11-2 and TRBJ1-2, with no clear D. The germline V gene encodes CDR1 SGHAT and CDR2 FQNNGV. This CDR3 is 15 amino acids long. V lost 5 bases, J lost 2 bases, and 15 bases lay in between. CDR3 loop: CASSPRWVSNYGYTF. CDR3 nucleotide sequence: TGTGCCAGCAGCCCCCGATGGGTCAGCAACTATGGCTACACCTTC.

The chain is built from TRBV5-1 and TRBJ2-5; 10 nucleotides align to TRBD1. Trimming at V came to 8 bases and at J to 11 bases, leaving 18 bases not matched to a gene. This CDR3 is 15 amino acids long. CDR1 SGHRS and CDR2 YFSETQ come from the germline V gene. The CDR3 loop reads CASSTGTGAYNEQYF. The CDR3 region has the DNA TGCGCCAGTAGCACCGGGACAGGGGCCTACAATGAGCAGTACTTC.

With respect to this clonotype: A junction end diverges from the germline sequence, so it may reflect a read error. The chain carries TRBV10-3 and TRBJ1-4; tentative D call: TRBD1 (5 bases). Germline CDR1 reads ENHRY; CDR2 reads SYGVKD. This CDR3 is 13 amino acids long. The CDR3 region has the DNA TGCGCCTATAGGGACGGGGAAAATGAAAAACTGTTTTTT. It codes for CAYRDGENEKLFF.

This chain uses TRBV3-1 with TRBJ2-1; D is perhaps TRBD1 or TRBD2 (5 bases each). Germline V gene lookup returns CDR1 LGHDT and CDR2 YNNKEL (reference sequence). This CDR3 is built from 13 residues. Trimming took 3 bases from V and 8 from J, leaving 11 bases between them. The CDR3 loop is CASSHPGPYEQFF. Here the CDR3 DNA reads TGTGCCAGCAGCCACCCGGGACCCTATGAGCAGTTCTTC.

The chain recombines TRBV20-1 with TRBJ2-7, with TRBD1 matching over 9 bases. The germline V gene has CDR1 DFQATT and CDR2 SNEGSKA (reference sequence). The junction had 9 bases not matched to a gene; V was cut back by 5 bases and J by 4 bases. The CDR3 is made up of 14 amino acids. CDR3 region: CSAAFGTGIYEQYF. For the CDR3, the DNA is TGCAGTGCTGCTTTCGGGACAGGGATTTACGAGCAGTACTTC.